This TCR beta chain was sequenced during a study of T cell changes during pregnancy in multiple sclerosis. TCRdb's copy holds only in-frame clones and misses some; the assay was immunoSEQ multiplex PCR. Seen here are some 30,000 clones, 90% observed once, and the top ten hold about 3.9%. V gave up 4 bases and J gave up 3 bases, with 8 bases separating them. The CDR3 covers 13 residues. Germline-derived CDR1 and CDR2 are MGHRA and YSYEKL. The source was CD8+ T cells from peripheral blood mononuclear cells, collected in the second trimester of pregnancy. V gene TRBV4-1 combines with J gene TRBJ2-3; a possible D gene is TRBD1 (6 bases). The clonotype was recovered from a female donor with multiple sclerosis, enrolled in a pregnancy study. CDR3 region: CASSPGQTDTQYF. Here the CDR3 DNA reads TGCGCCAGCAGCCCGGGACAAACAGATACGCAGTATTTT.